This is a list of T cell receptor beta chains from one sample in a study of blood T cell repertoires in COVID-19. Using immunoSEQ multiplex PCR, the repertoire was profiled, and TCRdb retains in-frame clones only, with some absent. The sample shows about 140,000 clones, about 76% of them seen only once. Input material: peripheral blood. The receptors shown here come from a human donor in a cohort sampled during active COVID-19. Both conserved end residues are part of each CDR3. The listing skips clone size in some rows; elsewhere it reads once, few, many or a size class.

J,length,V,size,CDR3
TRBJ1-6,13,TRBV7-9,.,CASSFPGNSPLHF
TRBJ2-1,16,TRBV6-2/TRBV6-3,.,CASSHLDRVRENEQFF
TRBJ1-1,13,TRBV5-4,.,CASSLAPDTEAFF
TRBJ2-7,15,TRBV27,once,CASSLRVGTGYEQYF
TRBJ2-3,16,TRBV27,.,CASSSQDRGGTDTQYF
TRBJ2-6,19,TRBV28,.,CASSLGQGKPLSGANVLTF
TRBJ2-1,14,TRBV7-3,.,CASKTGAGGNEQFF
TRBJ2-7,15,TRBV5-1,.,CASSLTSSGSGEQYF
TRBJ1-4,15,TRBV28,.,CASSLGTEANEKLFF
TRBJ2-7,15,TRBV15,.,CATSASDRAYDEQYF
TRBJ1-5,15,TRBV19,.,CASSPDRVSGQPQHF
TRBJ2-5,12,TRBV29-1,.,CSVGRAGETQYF
TRBJ2-7,16,TRBV4-3,.,CASSQDFRTGAYEQYF
TRBJ1-6,14,TRBV5-1,few,CASSPGGANSPLHF
TRBJ2-6,15,TRBV19,few,CASSTGGSGANVLTF
TRBJ2-2,18,TRBV2,once,CASSDGGTSGSPTGELFF
TRBJ2-2,13,TRBV3-1/TRBV3-2,.,CASWTANTGELFF
TRBJ2-7,15,TRBV15,.,CATSRERGRAYEQYF
TRBJ2-1,13,TRBV6-2/TRBV6-3,.,CASSYWPYNEQFF
TRBJ2-7,12,TRBV28,.,CASRRNSYEQYF
TRBJ2-7,13,TRBV4-3,.,CASSQEASGEQYF
TRBJ1-1,14,TRBV5-1,.,CASSLPGVNTEAFF
TRBJ2-5,15,TRBV5-1,once,CASSLAGTGEETQYF
TRBJ2-1,12,TRBV6-2/TRBV6-3,.,CASSYPDTTVFF
TRBJ2-7,15,TRBV7-9,.,CASSLRAGVHYEQYF
TRBJ2-1,16,TRBV19,.,CASSIRGTSGSNEQFF
TRBJ2-3,17,TRBV4-1,.,CASSQTRTSLPTDTQYF
TRBJ2-2,16,TRBV7-3,.,CASSKTGGDFTGELFF
TRBJ1-2,16,TRBV19,.,CASSRQGVLLNYGYTF
TRBJ2-1,18,TRBV15,.,CATSRKLGAGGTYNEQFF
TRBJ2-7,12,TRBV2,.,CASNNRDYEQYF
TRBJ1-2,13,TRBV7-9,.,CASSLTGGSGYTF
TRBJ2-3,13,TRBV4-3,.,CASSQQGTDTQYF
TRBJ1-1,14,TRBV2,few,CASSEQGRGTEAFF
TRBJ2-3,15,TRBV4-1,once,CASSQDFRAGDTQYF
TRBJ2-7,18,TRBV6-2/TRBV6-3,once,CASSYSKYGTSRSYEQYF
TRBJ1-4,18,TRBV15,.,CATSDTDGDTLFYEKLFF
TRBJ2-5,14,TRBV28,few,CASSPYRVRETQYF
TRBJ2-7,13,TRBV28,.,CASRTSGSYEQYF
TRBJ1-6,15,TRBV28,.,CASSPFGEEGWSLHF
TRBJ2-7,15,TRBV6-2/TRBV6-3,.,CASSLAGPGTYEQYF
TRBJ2-7,14,TRBV5-1,once,CASSSGQGAGEQYF
TRBJ2-3,15,TRBV5-1,.,CASSLDRRGTDTQYF
TRBJ1-4,16,TRBV29-1,.,CSVPDRGEATNEKLFF
TRBJ1-5,14,TRBV28,.,CASSTGQWSQPQHF
TRBJ1-4,17,TRBV6-1,.,CASSGLIKRATNEKLFF
TRBJ2-5,13,TRBV7-8,.,CASSLPIQETQYF
TRBJ1-6,16,TRBV28,.,CASSPTGGGTDSPLHF
TRBJ1-6,18,TRBV7-2,.,CASSPPGTGLVHNSPLHF
TRBJ2-3,12,TRBV29-1,once,CSVTGGTDTQYF
TRBJ2-6,15,TRBV11-1,.,CASSSTGTGANVLTF
TRBJ1-5,14,TRBV27,.,CASGGQNSNQPQHF
TRBJ1-5,14,TRBV18,once,CASSPGGANQPQHF
TRBJ2-7,14,TRBV19,few,CASSRVGRVYEQYF
TRBJ1-2,14,TRBV27,.,CASSRDRLSYGYTF
TRBJ1-2,15,TRBV18,once,CASSFSRAANYGYTF